The 26 T cell receptor beta chains in this list originate from one sample, sequenced in a study of T-cell reconstitution after alpha-beta-depleted transplantation in children. Unique molecular identifiers were built into the TCRbeta library. TCRdb called the PCR reads again in MiXCR, with one record for every CDR3 protein. The sample includes nearly 550,000 distinct CDR3 sequences, about 16% of them seen just once. The sequenced sample was PBMCs from the stem cell graft donor, obtained from the stem cell graft. Receptors were obtained from a human donor who donated a stem cell graft to a child with acute lymphoblastic leukemia.

This chain uses TRBV29-1 with TRBJ2-7; possibly TRBD2 for D (5 bases). The CDR3 runs 15 residues. V shed 2 bases and J shed 3 bases, with 17 bases lying between them. Looked up from germline, CDR1 is SQVTM and CDR2 is ANQGSEA. The CDR3 spells CSVEMMRGQNYEQYF. The CDR3 nucleotides are TGCAGCGTTGAAATGATGAGAGGGCAGAACTACGAGCAGTACTTC.

This clonotype turned up a few times. This chain connects TRBV6-5 to TRBJ2-5; 10 bases are shared with TRBD2. V gave up 0 bases and J gave up 0 bases; unmatched junction bases: 1. Germline V gives CDR1 MNHEY, CDR2 SVGAGI. This CDR3 is built from 16 residues. The CDR3 protein is CASSYSAGGYQETQYF. DNA for the CDR3: TGTGCCAGCAGTTACTCAGCGGGAGGGTACCAAGAGACCCAGTACTTC.

This clonotype was picked up a small number of times. V and J are TRBV9 and TRBJ2-7, with D hard to call. Germline assignment: CDR1 SGDLS and CDR2 YYNGEE. Between the trimmed V and J ends, which lost 4 bases and 7 bases, there was a span of 15 bases. The CDR3 sequence is 13 residues long. The CDR3 sequence: CASSLHPAGEQYF. The CDR3 nucleotides are TGTGCCAGCAGCCTCCACCCCGCCGGAGAGCAGTACTTC.

The rearrangement links TRBV10-1 to TRBJ1-4; D not resolved. Germline CDR1 and CDR2: WNHNN and SYGVQD (reference sequence). The CDR3 runs to 14 residues. The germline V and J ends were trimmed by 2 bases and 0 bases, with 4 bases remaining between them. The CDR3 reads CASSEGPTNEKLFF. The CDR3 coding sequence is TGCGCCAGCAGTGAGGGACCAACTAATGAAAAACTGTTTTTT.

The rearrangement joins TRBV9 to TRBJ2-3; D unclear. CDR1 is SGDLS, CDR2 YYNGEE, per germline. CDR3 length equals 14 residues. V lost 5 bases and J 6 bases, leaving 16 bases between the germline ends. The DNA for the CDR3 is TGTGCCAGCAGGCCCGAAGGAGAATGGGATACGCAGTATTTT. Translating it yields CASRPEGEWDTQYF.

This chain connects TRBV12-3 or TRBV12-4 to TRBJ1-1; unclear D gene. The CDR3 contains 13 residues. Trimming cost V 3 bases and J 4 bases, with 9 bases left between them. CDR3: CASSFNGGTEAFF. The CDR3 region has the DNA TGTGCCAGCAGTTTCAACGGTGGCACTGAAGCTTTCTTT.

This chain connects TRBV7-9 to TRBJ2-3; D unclear. Germline-derived CDR1 and CDR2 are SEHNR and FQNEAQ (reference sequence). The germline V and J ends were trimmed by 4 bases and 6 bases, with 8 bases remaining between them. The CDR3 has 12 residues. CDR3 nucleotides: TGTGCCAGCAGCTCCTCCATTGATACGCAGTATTTT. It encodes CASSSSIDTQYF.

This chain uses TRBV25-1 with TRBJ2-1; 11 bases map to TRBD1. Germline V CDR1 and CDR2: MGHDK, SYGVNS. Losses at the gene ends were 3 bases for V and 8 bases for J; bases not matched to a gene: 9. This CDR3 comprises 16 residues. DNA of the CDR3: TGTGCCAGCAGTGACCCGGACAGGGGGCGCTCCCATGAGCAGTTCTTC. Protein: CASSDPDRGRSHEQFF.

This clonotype was observed at least ten times. V gene TRBV7-6 combines with J gene TRBJ2-1; D is perhaps TRBD1 (5 bases). Germline V CDR1 and CDR2: SGHVS, FNYEAQ. This CDR3 comprises 14 residues. V was cut by 2 bases and J by 5 bases, with 10 bases left in between. CDR3 sequence reads: CASSLFRTNNEQFF. DNA for the CDR3: TGTGCCAGCAGCTTATTTCGGACAAACAATGAGCAGTTCTTC.

This chain uses TRBV5-1 with TRBJ2-1; D call uncertain. The CDR3 sequence is 13 residues long. Trimming left V 5 bases short and J 2 bases short, with 8 bases between. CDR1 and CDR2 from the germline V gene are SGHRS and YFSETQ. DNA for the CDR3: TGCGCCAGCAGAGGTGGTACCTACAATGAGCAGTTCTTC. This gives the protein CASRGGTYNEQFF.

The chain joins TRBV7-8 to TRBJ2-5; 14 bases agree with TRBD2. V lost 7 bases to trimming and J lost 5 bases; unmatched junction nucleotides: 3. Germline CDR1 is SGHVS and CDR2 is FQNEAQ. This CDR3 spans 14 amino acids. The CDR3 region has the DNA TGTGCCAGCATGACTAGCGGGAGGGCTGAGACCCAGTACTTC. Translating it yields CASMTSGRAETQYF.

The chain carries TRBV12-3 or TRBV12-4 and TRBJ2-7; the match to TRBD2 covers 7 bases. This CDR3 has 16 amino acids. The J segment lost 4 bases and the V segment lost 3 bases, leaving 12 bases of the junction unmatched. Here the CDR3 DNA reads TGTGCCAGCAGTTTGGGGGTGAGCGGGACGGATTACGAGCAGTACTTC. This translates into CASSLGVSGTDYEQYF.

The chain is built from TRBV7-9 and TRBJ1-4; unclear D gene. From germline, CDR1 is SEHNR and CDR2 FQNEAQ (reference sequence). V lost 10 bases, J lost 5 bases, and 14 bases lay in between. CDR3 size: 13 residues. CDR3 sequence: CATREGNNEKLFF. In DNA form, the CDR3 reads TGTGCCACCCGGGAGGGCAACAATGAAAAACTGTTTTTT.

The J gene is TRBJ2-3, the V gene TRBV9, with 8 positions matching TRBD1. Trimming took 3 bases from V and 2 from J; bases not matched to a gene: 5. Per germline, CDR1 SGDLS and CDR2 YYNGEE. The CDR3 runs to 15 residues. The CDR3 sequence is CASSGDRGHTDTQYF. The CDR3 DNA follows: TGTGCCAGCAGCGGTGACAGGGGTCACACAGATACGCAGTATTTT.

This chain uses TRBV7-8 with TRBJ2-2; unclear D gene. The germline gives CDR1 SGHVS, CDR2 FQNEAQ. V was shortened by 6 bases and J by 3 bases, with 8 bases between the two germline ends. This CDR3 comprises 13 residues. CDR3 sequence: CASRHPDTGELFF. The DNA for the CDR3 is TGTGCCAGCAGGCACCCTGACACCGGGGAGCTGTTTTTT.

The chain is built from TRBV7-9 and TRBJ2-1, with 8 bases that match TRBD2. CDR1 and CDR2 (germline): SEHNR, FQNEAQ (reference sequence). Unmatched junction bases numbered 3, after V lost 1 base and J lost 4 bases. The CDR3 consists of 15 residues. In DNA form, the CDR3 reads TGTGCCAGCAGCTTAGTAGCGGGAAAATACAATGAGCAGTTCTTC. Protein sequence: CASSLVAGKYNEQFF.

This clonotype was counted at least ten times. The gene calls are TRBV9 and TRBJ2-7; D is uncertain. V was cut by 1 base and J by 2 bases, with 13 bases left in between. In germline, CDR1 is SGDLS, CDR2 YYNGEE. This CDR3 is built from 15 residues. The CDR3 nucleotides read TGTGCCAGCAGCGTAACCCCCGTCCTGACCTACGAGCAGTACTTC. Protein sequence: CASSVTPVLTYEQYF.

This clonotype was found a few times. The chain uses TRBV5-1 and TRBJ1-6; TRBD1 aligns across 9 bases. The V and J ends lost 4 bases and 8 bases, in that order; junction bases with no gene match: 7. The CDR3 length is 15 residues. Germline V lookup: CDR1 SGHRS, CDR2 YFSETQ. CDR3 sequence: CASSLRQGGDSPLHF. The CDR3 DNA follows: TGCGCCAGCAGCCTAAGACAGGGGGGAGATTCACCCCTCCACTTT. Full variable domain (remainder filled in from reference TRBV5-1 and TRBJ1-6): KAGVTQTPRYLIKTRGQQVTLSCSPISGHRSVSWYQQTPGQGLQFLFEYFSETQRNKGNFPGRFSGRQFSNSRSEMNVSTLELGDSALYLCASSLRQGGDSPLHFGNGTRLTVT.

The chain links TRBV7-9 to TRBJ2-7; 9 bases line up with TRBD2. This CDR3 comprises 15 residues. Germline CDR1 SEHNR, CDR2 FQNEAQ (reference sequence). With V trimmed by 5 bases and J by 4 bases, 9 bases remained unmatched. The CDR3 protein is CASSPRSGRGYEQYF. The DNA for the CDR3 is TGTGCCAGCAGCCCCCGTAGCGGGAGAGGGTACGAGCAGTACTTC. The full variable domain, completed using reference TRBV7-9 and TRBJ2-7, is DTGVSQNPRHKITKRGQNVTFRCDPISEHNRLYWYRQTLGQGPEFLTYFQNEAQLEKSRLLSDRFSAERPKGSFSTLEIQRTEQGDSAMYLCASSPRSGRGYEQYFGPGTRLTVT.

The chain links TRBV19 to TRBJ2-1, with TRBD2 matching 11 bases. The CDR3 loop spans 16 amino acids. From germline, CDR1 is LNHDA and CDR2 SQIVND (reference sequence). V trimming: 3 bases; J trimming: 7 bases; junction bases outside the gene matches: 8. CDR3 region: CASSIGASGRQNEQFF. CDR3 in DNA: TGTGCCAGTAGTATCGGGGCTAGCGGGAGGCAAAATGAGCAGTTCTTC.

This clonotype was counted only a few times. The V and J genes are TRBV5-5 and TRBJ1-6; 7 nucleotides align to TRBD1. After removal of 2 bases from V and 15 bases from J, the junction contained 5 bases not matched to a gene. Germline lookup yields CDR1 SGHKS and CDR2 YYEKEE (reference sequence). The CDR3 has 12 residues. The CDR3 bases are TGTGCCAGCAGCTTAACAGGGGACAACCTCCACTTT. It encodes CASSLTGDNLHF.

The J gene is TRBJ1-4, the V gene TRBV4-1; D might be TRBD1 (5 bases). The CDR3 totals 17 residues. From germline, CDR1 is MGHRA and CDR2 YSYEKL. V gave up 0 bases and J gave up 8 bases, with 19 bases separating them. CDR3 amino acids: CASSQEGVPRLGEKLFF. CDR3 DNA sequence: TGCGCCAGCAGCCAAGAAGGGGTTCCCAGGCTTGGCGAAAAACTGTTTTTT.

The J gene is TRBJ2-5, the V gene TRBV15; D is perhaps TRBD2 (5 bases). Trimming shortened V by 5 bases and J by 7 bases, and 8 bases separated the two germline ends. This CDR3 region has 11 residues. Germline-derived CDR1 and CDR2 are LNHNV and YYDKDF (reference sequence). In nucleotides, the CDR3 is TGTGCCACCAGCGGCCGGGGGACCCAGTACTTC. Residues: CATSGRGTQYF.

V usage is TRBV2 and J usage is TRBJ2-3; 8 nucleotides align to TRBD1. V trimming: 7 bases; J trimming: 2 bases; junction bases outside the gene matches: 8. CDR3 length: 15 amino acids. Per germline, CDR1 SNHLY and CDR2 FYNNEI. The CDR3 sequence is CASTNRGTDTDTQYF. The CDR3 nucleotides read TGTGCCAGCACTAACAGGGGGACTGACACAGATACGCAGTATTTT.

The chain uses TRBV21-1 and TRBJ2-3; TRBD2 is taken as the D call from the table, unchecked against the DNA. TRBV21-1 corresponds to a pseudogene. This CDR3 is built from 16 residues. The CDR3 bases are TGTGCCAGCAGCAAAGGAGGCGGGAGAGACACAGATACGCAGTATTTT. As protein: CASSKGGGRDTDTQYF.

This clonotype was counted at least ten times. The chain recombines TRBV5-5 with TRBJ2-5; the D is unclear. The germline V gene has CDR1 SGHKS and CDR2 YYEKEE (reference sequence). Trimming took 0 bases from V and 2 from J, leaving 8 bases between them. The CDR3 is 14 residues long. The CDR3 DNA reads as TGTGCCAGCAGCTTGGGGCGGATTCAAGAGACCCAGTACTTC. Its protein product is CASSLGRIQETQYF. The full variable domain, in which reference TRBV5-5 and TRBJ2-5 provide the parts outside the CDR3, is DAGVTQSPTHLIKTRGQQVTLRCSPISGHKSVSWYQQVLGQGPQFIFQYYEKEERGRGNFPDRFSARQFPNYSSELNVNALLLGDSALYLCASSLGRIQETQYFGPGTRLLVL.